The 15 T cell receptor beta chains listed next were all sequenced from one sample in a study of regulatory T cells in long-lasting Graves disease. Assembly of TCR beta libraries relied on iRepertoire HTBI primers together with Arm-PCR of CDR3 regions. TCRdb redid the calling of the multiplex PCR reads with MiXCR, one entry per CDR3 protein. Among approximately 500,000 distinct CDR3 sequences listed, 20% to 25% were seen once. Indicated time point: persistent/refractory GD, antithyroid drugs over 5 years with positive TRAb. RNA from PBMCs was the source of the TCR library. The sample in question was peripheral blood mononuclear cells (PBMCs), obtained when the disease was refractory, from a patient treated with antithyroid drugs. Receptor source: a female donor with Graves disease.

A few counts support this clonotype. CDR3 protein: CASSLLLWSGYTF. CDR3 in DNA: TGTGCCAGCAGCTTATTACTATGGTCTGGCTACACCTTC. V gene TRBV7-2 combines with J gene TRBJ1-2, with unresolved D. Germline loops: CDR1 SGHTA, CDR2 FQGNSA. The CDR3 sequence is 13 residues long. V dropped 2 bases and J dropped 7 bases, with 11 bases sitting between them.

The rearrangement links TRBV25-1 to TRBJ2-2, with 13 positions matching TRBD2. CDR1 and CDR2 (germline): MGHDK, SYGVNS. The CDR3 covers 16 residues. Trimming removed 4 bases from V and 8 bases from J; junction bases left unmatched: 7. The CDR3 sequence: CASSGTSGGAWGELFF. In DNA, the CDR3 is TGTGCCAGCAGTGGTACTAGCGGGGGGGCTTGGGGGGAGCTGTTTTTT.

CDR3 sequence: CSARDLGTPYGYTF. The CDR3 nucleotides read TGCAGTGCTAGAGATTTGGGGACACCCTATGGCTACACCTTC. The chain couples TRBV20-1 to TRBJ1-2; D may be TRBD1 (6 bases). Per the germline V gene, CDR1 is DFQATT and CDR2 is SNEGSKA (reference sequence). This CDR3 contains 14 residues. The V and J ends lost 0 bases and 4 bases respectively, with 12 bases between them.

The CDR3 nucleotides are TGTGCCACCAGTGATTCGAGAGCTCCTTTCGAGGGAGAGACCCAGTACTTC. Residues: CATSDSRAPFEGETQYF. The V call is TRBV24-1, the J call TRBJ2-5, with a tentative D call TRBD2 (5 bases). V was pared by 2 bases and J by 4 bases, with 19 bases between. CDR3 length: 17 amino acids. Germline V lookup: CDR1 KGHDR, CDR2 SFDVKD.

The rearrangement joins TRBV20-1 to TRBJ2-7; 9 nucleotides agree with TRBD2. V shed 6 bases and J 7 bases; nucleotides not matched to a gene: 10. CDR3 size: 13 residues. Germline CDR1 and CDR2: DFQATT and SNEGSKA (reference sequence). The CDR3 region is CSAQGLAVREQYF. In DNA form, the CDR3 reads TGCAGTGCCCAGGGACTAGCCGTTCGAGAGCAGTACTTC.

This clonotype has more than one count but fewer than ten. J is TRBJ1-1 and V is TRBV30; D is unclear. V gave up 5 bases and J gave up 4 bases, with 11 bases separating them. CDR3 length: 12 amino acids. The germline V gene encodes CDR1 GTSNPN and CDR2 SVGIG (reference sequence). The CDR3 sequence: CAWAAVGTEAFF. CDR3 bases: TGTGCCTGGGCCGCGGTTGGCACTGAAGCTTTCTTT.

This clonotype appeared a few times. The chain is built from TRBV9 and TRBJ1-5; D uncertain. CDR3 size: 15 residues. The V end was cut by 0 bases, the J end by 1 base, with 8 bases between. Germline assignment: CDR1 SGDLS and CDR2 YYNGEE. The CDR3 nucleotides are TGTGCCAGCAGCGTAGGGGGATACAGCAATCAGCCCCAGCATTTT. Encoded protein: CASSVGGYSNQPQHF.

This chain links TRBV19 with TRBJ1-1; 10 positions agree with TRBD1. Germline V gene data show CDR1 as LNHDA and CDR2 as SQIVND (reference sequence). J lost 1 base, V lost 2 bases, and 7 bases had no gene match. The CDR3 length is 17 residues. DNA of the CDR3: TGTGCCAGTAGTATACCAGCCGGGACAGGGGAGAACACTGAAGCTTTCTTT. Translating gives CASSIPAGTGENTEAFF.

This chain uses TRBV19 with TRBJ1-1; D gene ambiguous. CDR1 is LNHDA and CDR2 is SQIVND in the germline V gene (reference sequence). V lost 5 bases and J 0 bases, leaving 10 bases between the germline ends. CDR3 length equals 14 residues. CDR3 amino acids: CASSGGRMNTEAFF. The CDR3 bases are TGTGCCAGTAGTGGTGGGAGAATGAACACTGAAGCTTTCTTT.

The V gene is TRBV3-1, the J gene TRBJ2-5; D possibly corresponds to TRBD2 (6 bases). CDR1 is LGHDT and CDR2 is YNNKEL in the germline V gene (reference sequence). V lost 3 bases, J lost 4 bases, and 15 bases lay in between. The CDR3 runs 15 residues. The CDR3 DNA reads as TGTGCCAGCAGCCAGGGCGGGGTGTCAGGAGAGACCCAGTACTTC. Translated: CASSQGGVSGETQYF.

Many counts were recorded for this clonotype. The chain carries TRBV6-5 and TRBJ2-7, with D perhaps TRBD1 or TRBD2 (5 bases each). Trimming took off 0 bases at V and 4 bases at J, with 16 bases between the two ends. Germline CDR1 MNHEY, CDR2 SVGAGI. The CDR3 covers 16 residues. The CDR3 nucleotides are TGTGCCAGCAGTTACTCGCGGCAGGGAAGGGAGTACGAGCAGTACTTC. Translated: CASSYSRQGREYEQYF.

The chain couples TRBV2 to TRBJ2-7, with 7 nucleotides matching TRBD2. The CDR3 covers 16 residues. The ends lost 3 bases at V and 6 bases at J; junction bases unmatched: 14. Germline-derived CDR1 and CDR2 are SNHLY and FYNNEI. The CDR3 sequence is CASSEQPGLNSGEQYF. CDR3 DNA sequence: TGTGCCAGCAGTGAGCAGCCGGGACTAAATTCTGGCGAGCAGTACTTC.

This chain uses TRBV7-9 with TRBJ2-6; D gene unclear. V lost 2 bases, J lost 4 bases, and 12 bases lay in between. The germline gives CDR1 SEHNR, CDR2 FQNEAQ (reference sequence). This CDR3 is 16 amino acids long. The CDR3 loop is CASSLIWESGANVLTF. The CDR3 region has the DNA TGTGCCAGCAGCTTAATCTGGGAATCAGGGGCCAACGTCCTGACTTTC.

The J gene is TRBJ1-1, the V gene TRBV6-2 or TRBV6-3; D is uncertain. The CDR3 covers 18 residues. With 0 bases removed from V and 0 bases from J, the gap between germline ends came to 17 bases. Germline assignment: CDR1 MNHEY and CDR2 SVGEGT. The CDR3 sequence: CASSYSKIVTGMNTEAFF. CDR3 DNA sequence: TGTGCCAGCAGTTACTCGAAGATAGTCACGGGCATGAACACTGAAGCTTTCTTT.

The gene calls are TRBV14 and TRBJ2-7, with a weak D call TRBD2 (6 bases). V shed 5 bases and J shed 4 bases, with 15 bases lying between them. The CDR3 is made up of 14 amino acids. CDR1 and CDR2 (germline): SGHDN, FVKESK. The CDR3 here is CASSILEGTYEQYF. In DNA form, the CDR3 reads TGTGCCAGCAGCATTCTGGAGGGAACGTACGAGCAGTACTTC.